Below are 26 T cell receptor beta chains sequenced from a single sample in a study of tumor-infiltrating lymphocytes in primary liver carcinoma (dated by TCRdb to 2017 to 2019). Without any cell sorting, total RNA and DNA were co-extracted from approximately 20-30 mg of bulk tissue using the AllPrep DNA/RNA mini kit. The reads were generated on an Illumina HiSeq 2500. TCRbeta-specific cDNA was reverse-transcribed from 500 ng total RNA using a constant-region primer and ProtoScript II reverse transcriptase. The TCRbeta libraries were prepared through three rounds of nested multiplex PCR following a slightly modified ARM-PCR procedure. The first two PCR rounds used multiplex TRBV1-TRBV30 forward primers with a Cbeta reverse primer, each for about 9 cycles. The public sequencing data were trimmed at Q25 with fastp and processed into clonotypes with MiXCR by TCRdb, which kept only in-frame beta chains. A single entry per CDR3 protein holds the most common genes and DNA from its merged rows. This sample comprises approximately 120,000 distinct CDR3 sequences, 64% of them detected only once. The top ten clones comprise about 8% of the sample.

The sequencing sample was made of liver tumor tissue from sampling region 3. Read against the paper, the sample's cell subset or site label means: tumor region T3, left-lateral pole. These receptor sequences come from a woman aged 55-70 years with primary liver carcinoma and hepatitis B virus infection.

About this clonotype: Here the CDR3 omits its conserved ending phenylalanine or tryptophan, so a read error is the likely source. The chain combines TRBV11-3 with TRBJ2-1, with D tentatively TRBD2 (6 bases). Germline-derived CDR1 and CDR2 are SGHNT and YENEEA. This CDR3 spans 15 amino acids. The ends were cut back, 2 bases at V and 8 bases at J, with 16 bases in the middle. CDR3 nucleotide sequence: TGTGCCAGCAGCTTACTAGCGAGGGATTACGATGAGCAGTTCTTA. It is translated as CASSLLARDYDEQFL.

This clonotype appeared many times. The chain recombines TRBV28 with TRBJ1-2; 7 bases line up with TRBD1. The junction had 7 bases not matched to a gene; V was cut back by 3 bases and J by 9 bases. This CDR3 spans 13 amino acids. Germline V gene sequence: CDR1 MDHEN, CDR2 SYDVKM. The CDR3 sequence is CASSFRQGVRYTF. In nucleotides, the CDR3 is TGTGCCAGCAGTTTTCGACAGGGTGTTCGCTACACCTTC.

Regarding this clonotype: This is likely a read error, given that the CDR3 carries no conserved phenylalanine or tryptophan at its end. V is TRBV5-1 and J is TRBJ2-1; 7 bases match TRBD2. There are 15 residues in the CDR3. After removal of 4 bases from V and 9 bases from J, the junction contained 13 bases not matched to a gene. Germline V gene sequence: CDR1 SGHRS, CDR2 YFSETQ. As DNA, the CDR3 is TGCGCCAGCAGCCCGGGGACTATCGGGAGTGCTGAGCAGTTCTCC. Protein: CASSPGTIGSAEQFS.

The CDR3 DNA sequence: TGTGCCAGCATCAGAGGCGGGATCATTAACAATGAGCAGTTCTTC. It translates to CASIRGGIINNEQFF. V gene TRBV28 combines with J gene TRBJ2-1; possible D gene TRBD2, 6 bases. CDR1 MDHEN and CDR2 SYDVKM come from the germline V gene. Deletions cut 7 bases from V and 5 bases from J, with 18 bases between. The CDR3 contains 15 residues.

About this clonotype: A read error may produce the germline difference seen at one junction end. The chain recombines TRBV11-2 with TRBJ2-2, with a possible D match to TRBD1 (8 bases). This CDR3 spans 14 amino acids. Germline V CDR1 and CDR2: SGHAT, FQNNGV. The chain's CDR3 is CASSWYRGSGELLF. The CDR3, as DNA: TGTGCTAGCAGCTGGTACAGGGGGAGCGGGGAGCTGTTGTTT.

The rearrangement joins TRBV11-1 to TRBJ2-7, with D tentatively TRBD1 or TRBD2 (5 bases each). CDR3 length: 15 residues. Germline CDR1 is SGHAT and CDR2 is FQDESV (reference sequence). Between the trimmed V and J ends, which lost 4 bases and 3 bases, there was a span of 16 bases. The CDR3 DNA reads as TGTGCCAGCAGCTGGGGTGGGACGAGGATCTACGAGCAGTACTTC. Residues: CASSWGGTRIYEQYF.

In the case of this clonotype: Sequence at one end of the junction differs from germline and may be a read error. V usage is TRBV11-2 and J usage is TRBJ2-7; D not resolved. The CDR3 is 12 amino acids. Germline V gene lookup returns CDR1 SGHAT and CDR2 FQNNGV. The CDR3 sequence is CASNLSRYEQYF. In nucleotides, the CDR3 is TGTGCTAGCAACCTCTCTAGATACGAGCAGTACTTC. Variable domain in full (rest from reference TRBV11-2 and TRBJ2-7): EAGVAQSPRYKIIEKRQSVAFWCNPISGHATLYWYQQILGQGPKLLIQFQNNGVVDDSQLPKDRFSAERLKGVDSTLKIQPAKLEDSAVYLCASNLSRYEQYFGPGTRLTVT.

This clonotype was detected only once. Relative to the germline gene, one junction end is altered; a read error may explain this. CDR3 residues: CASSFGELDTGELFF. The CDR3 region has the DNA TGTGCCAGCAGCTTTGGAGAGCTAGACACAGGGGAGCTGTTTTTT. The chain recombines TRBV5-4 with TRBJ2-2, with D unclear. The CDR3 sequence is 15 residues long. Germline values: CDR1 SGHNT, CDR2 YYREEE (reference sequence).

Only one count was recorded for this clonotype. The junction differs from germline at one of its ends, possibly a read error. The V call is TRBV4-1, the J call TRBJ2-5, with D hard to call. Germline-derived CDR1 and CDR2 are MGHRA and YSYEKL. This CDR3 contains 14 residues. The CDR3 sequence is CASSPIRAHEIQYF. The CDR3 coding sequence is TGCGCCAGCAGCCCTATAAGGGCCCATGAGATCCAGTACTTC.

The chain combines TRBV28 with TRBJ1-5; D is uncertain. The CDR3 loop spans 15 amino acids. Between the trimmed V and J ends, which lost 2 bases and 0 bases, there was a span of 8 bases. In germline, CDR1 is MDHEN, CDR2 SYDVKM. The CDR3 DNA follows: TGTGCCAGCAGTTTAGGAGGGAATAGCAATCAGCCCCAGCATTTT. It is translated as CASSLGGNSNQPQHF.

This chain joins TRBV29-1 and TRBJ1-1; D is ambiguous. This CDR3 is 11 amino acids long. Germline V lookup: CDR1 SQVTM, CDR2 ANQGSEA. The CDR3 DNA sequence: TGCAGTGTAGTCACCGATGCTACCGCTTTCTTT. This encodes CSVVTDATAFF.

At least ten counts were recorded for this clonotype. The V and J genes are TRBV4-1 and TRBJ2-5; no definite D call. Trimming removed 0 bases from V and 7 bases from J, with 12 bases in between. The CDR3 contains 14 residues. The germline gives CDR1 MGHRA, CDR2 YSYEKL. CDR3 bases: TGCGCCAGCAGCCAAGAGTACAAATTAGGGACCCAGTACTTC. Amino acid sequence: CASSQEYKLGTQYF.

The table lists this clonotype with a few counts. V and J are TRBV14 and TRBJ2-1, with D possibly being TRBD1 or TRBD2 (6 bases each). V shed 4 bases and J shed 11 bases, with 15 bases lying between them. CDR1 and CDR2 (germline): SGHDN, FVKESK. The CDR3 runs 13 residues. CDR3: CASSRQQGGKQFF. The CDR3 DNA reads as TGTGCCAGCAGCCGGCAACAGGGAGGTAAGCAGTTCTTC.

This clonotype was picked up a small number of times. A much larger clone lies a single base off, so this may be a read error. CDR3 DNA sequence: TGCAGCGCTGCCGAGAACACCGGGGAGCTGTTTTTT. It is translated as CSAAENTGELFF. This chain joins TRBV29-1 and TRBJ2-2; D unresolved. The CDR3 is made up of 12 amino acids. V lost 7 bases and J lost 1, with 7 bases in between. The germline V gene encodes CDR1 SQVTM and CDR2 ANQGSEA.

Details on this clonotype: The junction differs from germline at one of its ends, possibly a read error. The chain carries TRBV11-3 and TRBJ2-1; tentatively, D is TRBD1 (5 bases). The germline V gene encodes CDR1 SGHNT and CDR2 YENEEA. The CDR3 is made up of 14 amino acids. The CDR3 reads CARSLEGVENEQFF. The CDR3 DNA sequence: TGTGCCAGGAGCTTAGAAGGGGTTGAGAATGAGCAGTTCTTC.

This clonotype was recorded at least ten times. The V gene is TRBV6-1, the J gene TRBJ2-3; D uncertain. From germline, CDR1 is MNHNS and CDR2 SASEGT. V dropped 3 bases and J dropped 0 bases, with 1 base sitting between them. This CDR3 contains 12 residues. CDR3 bases: TGTGCCAGCAGTGACAGCACAGATACGCAGTATTTT. This sequence encodes CASSDSTDTQYF.

This clonotype was observed many times. The chain joins TRBV29-1 to TRBJ2-5; D is ambiguous. The CDR3 runs to 10 residues. Between the trimmed V and J ends, which lost 3 bases and 5 bases, there was a span of 4 bases. CDR1 is SQVTM and CDR2 is ANQGSEA in the germline V gene. CDR3 DNA: TGCAGCGTTGATTGGGAGACCCAGTACTTC. It codes for CSVDWETQYF.

Remarks on this clonotype: The junction and the germline gene differ at one end; a read error may be behind it. The chain combines TRBV12-3 or TRBV12-4 with TRBJ2-1; 7 positions agree with TRBD2. The CDR3 is 13 amino acids. CDR3 residues: CTSSHAGVNEQSF. The CDR3 DNA reads TGTACCAGCAGCCACGCGGGGGTCAATGAGCAGTCCTTC.

In the case of this clonotype: A much larger clonotype is one base distant, so this may be a read error. The chain combines TRBV28 with TRBJ2-7; tentatively, D is TRBD1 (6 bases). Germline V gene lookup returns CDR1 MDHEN and CDR2 SYDVKM. The CDR3 loop spans 17 amino acids. Between the trimmed V and J ends, which lost 4 bases and 6 bases, there was a span of 25 bases. The DNA of the CDR3 is TGTGCCAGCAGTTCGAGGGGGTTAGCGACGGGCCTCGGCGAGCAGTACTTC. Amino acid sequence: CASSSRGLATGLGEQYF.

Worth noting for this clonotype: The conserved final phenylalanine or tryptophan is absent from the CDR3, which likely points to a read error. The rearrangement links TRBV11-2 to TRBJ2-6; perhaps TRBD2 as D (6 bases). The CDR3 covers 17 residues. The germline CDR1 and CDR2 sequences are SGHAT and FQNNGV. Written as DNA, the CDR3 is TGTGCCGGCAGCCCTGACCTCGGGACGCGGGAGGCCAACGTCCTGACTTTA. The encoded protein is CAGSPDLGTREANVLTL.

About this clonotype: Since a much larger clone is just one base distant, this may be a read error. V is TRBV7-8 and J is TRBJ1-5, with a weak D call TRBD1 (5 bases). The length of the CDR3 is 12 residues. Looked up from germline, CDR1 is SGHVS and CDR2 is FQNEAQ. V shed 7 bases and J shed 9 bases, with 13 bases lying between them. The CDR3 DNA is TGTGCCAGCAACGCCCCGGGGGGGCCCCAGCATTTT. Protein sequence: CASNAPGGPQHF.

This clonotype has only a few counts. The chain combines TRBV6-1 with TRBJ2-3; possible D gene TRBD1, 5 bases. This CDR3 region has 13 residues. Germline values: CDR1 MNHNS, CDR2 SASEGT. In DNA, the CDR3 is TGTGCTACCAAAGTGGGGCCCACTGATACGCAGTATTTT. It encodes CATKVGPTDTQYF.

Concerning this clonotype itself: A much larger clone lies a single base off, so this may be a read error. The rearrangement links TRBV28 to TRBJ2-7; D remains ambiguous. Germline CDR1 and CDR2: MDHEN and SYDVKM. CDR3 length equals 14 residues. Trimming cost V 3 bases and J 6 bases, with 15 bases left between them. CDR3 region: CASSFLSRACEQYF. For the CDR3, the DNA is TGTGCCAGCAGTTTTCTGAGCCGAGCCTGCGAGCAGTACTTC.

At least ten counts were recorded for this clonotype. The chain employs TRBV6-6 and TRBJ1-2; 7 nucleotides line up with TRBD1. After removal of 1 base from V and 6 bases from J, the junction contained 5 bases not matched to a gene. CDR1 MNHNY and CDR2 SVGAGI come from the germline V gene (reference sequence). This CDR3 is built from 14 residues. CDR3 sequence: CASSYLGQLHGYTF. CDR3 bases: TGTGCCAGCAGTTACTTGGGACAGCTACATGGCTACACCTTC.

To note about this clonotype: This may stem from a read error, because a much larger clone lies one nucleotide away. This chain links TRBV6-5 with TRBJ2-4; D tentatively fits TRBD1 or TRBD2 (5 bases each). The CDR3 runs to 19 residues. Trimming removed 0 bases at V and 8 bases at J, with 26 bases between. CDR1 MNHEY and CDR2 SVGAGI come from the germline V gene. CDR3 DNA sequence: TGTGCCAGCAGTTACTCTCCCCCCGGGACCCCTGGCCGTGGATACATTCAGTACTTC. Its translation is CASSYSPPGTPGRGYIQYF.

A remark on this clonotype: A read error may be the cause here, since a much bigger clone is one base away. The V and J genes are TRBV6-6 and TRBJ2-5; TRBD1 matches at 8 bases. CDR3 size: 16 residues. Germline values: CDR1 MNHNY, CDR2 SVGAGI (reference sequence). The CDR3 loop is CASGYGSGGYQETQYF. DNA for the CDR3: TGTGCCAGCGGTTACGGCTCAGGGGGCTATCAAGAGACCCAGTACTTC.